This is a list of T cell receptor beta chains from one sample in a study of T cell changes during pregnancy in multiple sclerosis. The repertoire was sequenced with immunoSEQ multiplex PCR; TCRdb's copy has only in-frame clones and lacks some. The data hold 75,000 to 100,000 clones, with 80% to 95% observed a single time. The sample was peripheral blood, taken after pregnancy. The receptors shown here come from a female donor with multiple sclerosis, enrolled in a pregnancy study. CDR3s include the opening cysteine and the closing phenylalanine or tryptophan. The D gene is left open where the match is weak. Only part of the rows carry a size: once, few, many, or a class if the clone is expanded.

TRBJ1-5 - - TRBV10-3 TGTGCCATCAAGGGGAACCTGGATCAGCCCCAGCATTTT CAIKGNLDQPQHF
TRBJ1-2 TRBD1 - TRBV19 TGTGCCAGTGCCGGGACAGGGGTGTATGGCTACACCTTC CASAGTGVYGYTF
TRBJ1-1 - - TRBV4-1 TGCGCCAGCAGCCAAGTTTGGAGTTCCGAAAGCCAAGAAGCTTTCTTT CASSQVWSSESQEAFF
TRBJ1-2 TRBD1 - TRBV19 TGTGCCAGTAGTATAGACCGGGACAGGGGACCCGGCTACACCTTC CASSIDRDRGPGYTF
TRBJ1-1 - - TRBV2 TGTGCCAGCACTATCGACACTGAAGCTTTCTTT CASTIDTEAFF
TRBJ2-3 - once TRBV18 TGTGCCAGCTCACCTACTAGTGGGGATACGCAGTATTTT CASSPTSGDTQYF
TRBJ2-5 TRBD2 few TRBV6-1 TGTGCCAGCAGTGACGGACACGGGACTAGAGGGTCAGAGACCCAGTACTTC CASSDGHGTRGSETQYF
TRBJ1-1 - - TRBV6-5 TGTGCCAGCAGTTACTCCCTCAGGAACACTGAAGCTTTCTTT CASSYSLRNTEAFF
TRBJ2-1 TRBD2 - TRBV11-2 TGTGCCAGCAGCTTAGTTGTCGCTGACGCGGGGGATGAGCAGTTCTTC CASSLVVADAGDEQFF
TRBJ1-3 TRBD1 - TRBV7-6 TGTGCCAGCAGCCAGGGACAGAGAAACACCATATATTTT CASSQGQRNTIYF
TRBJ1-2 - - TRBV7-9 TGTGCCAGCAGCTTAGCGTTCACAGATCCTAACTATGGCTACACCTTC CASSLAFTDPNYGYTF
TRBJ2-1 TRBD1 - TRBV18 TGTGCCAGCTCACCCGGACAGGGATCTTACAATGAGCAGTTCTTC CASSPGQGSYNEQFF
TRBJ2-1 - - TRBV10-1 TGCGCCAGCAGTGAGTCTGGGCGGGTCCCTACAACTGAGCAGTTCTTC CASSESGRVPTTEQFF
TRBJ1-5 TRBD1 - TRBV30 TGTGCCTGGAGTGGGGGACAGACCCCTAATCAGCCCCAGCATTTT CAWSGGQTPNQPQHF
TRBJ2-6 - once TRBV30 TGTGCCTGGACCCGAACAGGGACCACTGGGGCCAACGTCCTGACTTTC CAWTRTGTTGANVLTF
TRBJ1-1 - - TRBV4-2 TGTGCCAGCAGCCAGACAGCGAACACTGAAGCTTTCTTT CASSQTANTEAFF
TRBJ1-2 - - TRBV30 TGTGCCTGGAGTGAAGAAGCGCCCTTTCGGGGCTACACCTTC CAWSEEAPFRGYTF
TRBJ1-1 - - TRBV9 TGTGCCAGCAGAGGGGCACACACTGAAGCTTTCTTT CASRGAHTEAFF
TRBJ1-1 - - TRBV28 TGTGCCAGCAATAGGGGGGGAGCGAGCACTGAAGCTTTCTTT CASNRGGASTEAFF
TRBJ1-3 - - TRBV6-5 TGTGCCAGCAGTAAACTCGTCACTGGAAACACCATATATTTT CASSKLVTGNTIYF
TRBJ1-5 - - TRBV10-1 TGCGCCAGCAGTGATGACAGTAGCAATCAGCCCCAGCATTTT CASSDDSSNQPQHF
TRBJ2-5 - - TRBV7-8 TGTGCCAGCAGCTTAGCGAATGCGGGCGTGGAGACCCAGTACTTC CASSLANAGVETQYF
TRBJ2-1 TRBD2 - TRBV7-2 TGTGCCAGCATGTTGGGGACTAGCAGCTACAATGAGCAGTTCTTC CASMLGTSSYNEQFF
TRBJ2-3 TRBD2 - TRBV5-1 TGCGCCAGCAGTCAACTAGCGGGAGTGTCAGATACGCAGTATTTT CASSQLAGVSDTQYF
TRBJ2-7 - - TRBV5-6 TGTGCCAGCAGCTACACCTACGAGCAGTACTTC CASSYTYEQYF
TRBJ2-3 TRBD2 - TRBV7-2 TGTGCCAGCAGCAAAGGACTAGCGGGGGTGGATACGCAGTATTTT CASSKGLAGVDTQYF
TRBJ1-1 TRBD1 few TRBV2 TGTGCCAGCGGGACAGGGCACACTGAAGCTTTCTTT CASGTGHTEAFF
TRBJ1-1 - - TRBV6-1 TGTGCCAGCAGTGACCCGGGGACTGAAGCTTTCTTT CASSDPGTEAFF
TRBJ1-5 TRBD1 - TRBV5-1 TGCGCCAGCAGCTGGACGCCTCTCTCAGGGGGACAGCCCCAGCATTTT CASSWTPLSGGQPQHF
TRBJ1-2 - - TRBV7-6 TGTGCCAGCAGCTTAGGTTTTAGGAGAGGCTACACCTTC CASSLGFRRGYTF
TRBJ1-2 - - TRBV6-5 TGTGCCAGCAGTTACCCAGGGGCACATGGCTACACCTTC CASSYPGAHGYTF
TRBJ2-6 - - TRBV27 TGTGCCACTAAACTTGACGGGAGCTCTGGGGCCAACGTCCTGACTTTC CATKLDGSSGANVLTF
TRBJ1-2 TRBD1 - TRBV13 TGTGCCAGCAGCTTCTCTCAATTCTCGGGACAGCTCAACTATGGCTACACCTTC CASSFSQFSGQLNYGYTF
TRBJ1-1 - once TRBV6-5 TGTGCCAGCAGTTACGTCGGCGGGGGTCCGATTGAAGCTTTCTTT CASSYVGGGPIEAFF
TRBJ1-2 - - TRBV30 TGTGCCTGGAGTCGAGGAGGTGGCTACACCTTC CAWSRGGGYTF